Listed here are 22 T cell receptor beta chains from one sample, sequenced in a study of T cell responses to AZD1222 COVID-19 vaccine (dated by TCRdb to about 2021). Per the publication, the time point label means: baseline before first vaccination. To prepare the library, the immunoSEQ multiplex PCR assay was applied. Sourced from immuneACCESS, this table was stored by TCRdb with only in-frame sequences that have V and J called. A share of the clones is absent; for the studies checked, an unresolved V gene accounts for under half, and the remainder has no known explanation. For this sample the table gives 100,000 or so clones, of which 85% to 90% were detected only once. More than 15% of the sample is held by the ten biggest clonotypes. The material was peripheral blood, obtained on day 0 of AZD1222 vaccination. These receptor sequences come from an adult in good health.

The chain joins TRBV6-5 to TRBJ1-5; D remains unclear. Germline CDR1 is MNHEY and CDR2 is SVGAGI. The V gene lost 8 bases and the J gene lost 6 bases, with 14 bases spanning the gap. This CDR3 contains 13 residues. CDR3 bases: TGTGCCAGCTGCAGTGGAGGCGGTCAGCCCCAGCATTTT. Encoded protein: CASCSGGGQPQHF.

The CDR3: CASSQDWGGYTF. The CDR3 nucleotides read TGTGCCAGCAGCCAAGATTGGGGTGGCTACACCTTC. J is TRBJ1-2 and V is TRBV3-1 (or the pseudogene TRBV3-2); no clear D gene. This CDR3 comprises 12 residues. Trimming took 0 bases from V and 7 from J, leaving 6 bases between them. Germline assignment: CDR1 LGHDT and CDR2 YNNKEL (reference sequence).

The sample holds a few counts of this clone. The V and J genes are TRBV11-3 and TRBJ2-7; D gene uncertain. Germline V CDR1 and CDR2: SGHNT, YENEEA. This CDR3 region has 13 residues. Trimming cost V 1 base and J 12 bases, with 16 bases left between them. CDR3 coding DNA: TGTGCCAGCAGCTTAGTGGCTAAGGTCGGTCTGTACTTC. Its translation: CASSLVAKVGLYF. Complete variable domain (other parts from reference TRBV11-3 and TRBJ2-7): EAGVVQSPRYKIIEKKQPVAFWCNPISGHNTLYWYLQNLGQGPELLIRYENEEAVDDSQLPKDRFSAERLKGVDSTLKIQPAELGDSAVYLCASSLVAKVGLYFGPGTRLTVT.

The V gene is TRBV5-6, the J gene TRBJ1-1, with TRBD1 matching 8 bases. With V trimmed by 0 bases and J by 3 bases, 16 bases remained unmatched. The CDR3 consists of 19 residues. Germline V gene data show CDR1 as SGHDT and CDR2 as YYEEEE. The CDR3 protein is CASSLAMGQASGWDTEAFF. The CDR3 bases are TGTGCCAGCAGCTTGGCCATGGGACAGGCATCAGGATGGGACACTGAAGCTTTCTTT.

The V and J genes are TRBV6-2 or TRBV6-3 and TRBJ2-7; 9 bases align to TRBD2. Germline V gene data show CDR1 as MNHEY and CDR2 as SVGEGT. This CDR3 comprises 17 residues. The junction had 12 bases not matched to a gene; V was cut back by 2 bases and J by 4 bases. CDR3 nucleotides: TGTGCCAGCAGTTACAGCCTCCGGCTAGCGGGAAAATACGAGCAGTACTTC. It codes for CASSYSLRLAGKYEQYF.

This chain joins TRBV19 and TRBJ1-6; D may be TRBD1 (6 bases). The CDR3 loop spans 15 amino acids. The V end was cut by 4 bases, the J end by 9 bases, with 16 bases between. Germline CDR1 is LNHDA and CDR2 is SQIVND (reference sequence). CDR3 in amino acids: CASSSRGQGASPLHF. CDR3 nucleotide sequence: TGTGCCAGTAGTAGCCGGGGGCAGGGAGCTTCACCCCTCCACTTT.

The V gene is TRBV6-5, the J gene TRBJ2-7; 7 positions match TRBD1. V trimming: 7 bases; J trimming: 2 bases; junction bases outside the gene matches: 8. Germline V gene data show CDR1 as MNHEY and CDR2 as SVGAGI. The CDR3 length is 14 residues. The CDR3 loop is CASNPTGTAYEQYF. For the CDR3, the DNA is TGTGCCAGCAACCCCACCGGGACAGCCTACGAGCAGTACTTC.

The chain has TRBV27 and TRBJ2-7; TRBD2 aligns across 7 bases. The CDR3 loop spans 15 amino acids. The V and J ends lost 4 bases and 0 bases, in that order; junction bases with no gene match: 6. Germline CDR1 and CDR2: MNHEY and SMNVEV (reference sequence). The CDR3 here is CASSYGGSSSYEQYF. The CDR3 DNA sequence: TGTGCCAGCAGTTACGGGGGGTCCTCCTCCTACGAGCAGTACTTC.

The rearrangement uses TRBV19 and TRBJ2-6, with TRBD2 as a possible D gene (5 bases). V was clipped by 7 bases and J by 0 bases, with 19 bases between them. CDR1 and CDR2 (germline): LNHDA, SQIVND (reference sequence). The CDR3 is made up of 18 amino acids. The chain's CDR3 is CASNGLRAIPSGANVLTF. The CDR3 bases are TGTGCCAGTAACGGACTCCGGGCCATCCCCTCTGGGGCCAACGTCCTGACTTTC.

The chain uses TRBV11-1 and TRBJ2-2, with D possibly matching TRBD2 (6 bases). V was pared by 5 bases and J by 2 bases, with 15 bases between. Per the germline V gene, CDR1 is SGHAT and CDR2 is FQDESV (reference sequence). CDR3 length equals 16 residues. Here the CDR3 reads CASSRSGTLNTGELFF. CDR3 coding DNA: TGTGCCAGCAGCCGCTCGGGGACTCTAAACACCGGGGAGCTGTTTTTT.

The chain combines TRBV11-2 with TRBJ2-2; D is perhaps TRBD1 (6 bases). The CDR3 sequence is 13 residues long. CDR1 is SGHAT, CDR2 FQNNGV, per germline. V lost 5 bases, J lost 4 bases, and 8 bases lay in between. The CDR3 DNA follows: TGTGCCAGCAGCCAGGACAGCACCGGGGAGCTGTTTTTT. The encoded protein is CASSQDSTGELFF.

The CDR3 sequence is CASSARDTGELFF. CDR3 DNA: TGTGCCAGCAGCGCCCGGGACACCGGGGAGCTGTTTTTT. The chain links TRBV11-3 to TRBJ2-2; unclear D gene. The CDR3 sequence is 13 residues long. V lost 5 bases and J lost 3, with 7 bases in between. CDR1 SGHNT and CDR2 YENEEA come from the germline V gene.

V is TRBV3-1 (or the pseudogene TRBV3-2) and J is TRBJ1-4; D possibly corresponds to TRBD1 (5 bases). This CDR3 has 16 residues. Trimming took off 1 base at V and 6 bases at J, with 15 bases between the two ends. CDR1 is LGHDT and CDR2 is YNNKEL in the germline V gene (reference sequence). CDR3 nucleotides: TGTGCCAGCAGCCAAGTCCCCGGGGCGACATATGAAAAACTGTTTTTT. Translating gives CASSQVPGATYEKLFF.

This clone was detected only once. The chain joins TRBV28 to TRBJ1-5; 7 bases map to TRBD1. Germline loops: CDR1 MDHEN, CDR2 SYDVKM. J was trimmed by 5 bases and V by 4 bases; bases with no gene match: 5. The CDR3 totals 14 residues. This CDR3 reads CASSSLQGYQPQHF. CDR3 nucleotide sequence: TGTGCCAGCAGTTCCTTACAGGGGTATCAGCCCCAGCATTTT. The full variable domain, in which reference TRBV28 and TRBJ1-5 provide the parts outside the CDR3, is DVKVTQSSRYLVKRTGEKVFLECVQDMDHENMFWYRQDPGLGLRLIYFSYDVKMKEKGDIPEGYSVSREKKERFSLILESASTNQTSMYLCASSSLQGYQPQHFGDGTRLSIL.

The table lists this clone with a few counts. This sequence joins TRBV28 and TRBJ1-1, with D possibly TRBD1 on 5 matching bases. Germline CDR1 and CDR2: MDHEN and SYDVKM. The CDR3 totals 15 residues. Between the trimmed V and J ends, which lost 4 bases and 6 bases, there was a span of 18 bases. CDR3 bases: TGTGCCAGCAGTTCCCCCGGGGGGGGGACCCCTGAAGCTTTCTTT. Protein product: CASSSPGGGTPEAFF.

This sequence joins TRBV11-2 and TRBJ2-7; 7 bases are a match to TRBD1. The ends lost 5 bases at V and 2 bases at J; junction bases unmatched: 6. This CDR3 comprises 14 residues. The germline CDR1 and CDR2 sequences are SGHAT and FQNNGV. The CDR3 DNA sequence: TGTGCCAGCAGCCGATCCGGGACAGCCTACGAGCAGTACTTC. This translates into CASSRSGTAYEQYF.

The CDR3 loop reads CASSSQGADYGYTF. The DNA of the CDR3 is TGTGCCAGCAGTTCACAGGGGGCCGACTATGGCTACACCTTC. This chain uses TRBV2 with TRBJ1-2; 9 nucleotides line up with TRBD1. Looked up from germline, CDR1 is SNHLY and CDR2 is FYNNEI. Germline trimming cut 5 bases from V and 3 bases from J; bases unmatched to any gene: 4. This CDR3 contains 14 residues. The variable domain in full, with the rest retrieved from reference TRBV2 and TRBJ1-2, is EPEVTQTPSHQVTQMGQEVILRCVPISNHLYFYWYRQILGQKVEFLVSFYNNEISEKSEIFDDQFSVERPDGSNFTLKIRSTKLEDSAMYFCASSSQGADYGYTFGSGTRLTVV.

This sequence joins TRBV9 and TRBJ1-1, with a possible D match to TRBD1 (6 bases). CDR1 SGDLS and CDR2 YYNGEE come from the germline V gene. V lost 3 bases and J lost 9, with 18 bases in between. CDR3 length equals 14 residues. The CDR3 reads CASSGKGGGYQAFF. The CDR3 DNA reads as TGTGCCAGCAGCGGAAAAGGGGGAGGGTACCAAGCTTTCTTT.

J is TRBJ1-5 and V is TRBV5-1; possible D gene TRBD1, 5 bases. Germline loops: CDR1 SGHRS, CDR2 YFSETQ. CDR3 length: 18 residues. The V end was cut by 4 bases, the J end by 3 bases, with 23 bases between. CDR3 bases: TGCGCCAGCAGCGGCCCCCCCCGTAAACAGGTAGACAATCAGCCCCAGCATTTT. This translates into CASSGPPRKQVDNQPQHF.

The J gene is TRBJ1-5, the V gene TRBV4-3, with 8 bases that match TRBD1. The CDR3 runs 15 residues. V lost 0 bases to trimming and J lost 6 bases; unmatched junction nucleotides: 4. The germline CDR1 and CDR2 sequences are LGHNA and YSLEER. CDR3 nucleotide sequence: TGCGCCAGCAGCCAAGAACAGGGGGATGGTCAGCCCCAGCATTTT. Translating gives CASSQEQGDGQPQHF.

The chain has TRBV5-1 and TRBJ2-3; D is uncertain. This CDR3 spans 14 amino acids. V was pared by 1 base and J by 2 bases, with 8 bases between. Germline CDR1 and CDR2: SGHRS and YFSETQ. Written as DNA, the CDR3 is TGCGCCAGCAGCTTGAGGCTAGACACAGATACGCAGTATTTT. This codes for CASSLRLDTDTQYF.

The rearrangement links TRBV9 to TRBJ1-3, with D hard to call. Germline CDR1 and CDR2: SGDLS and YYNGEE. There are 15 residues in the CDR3. V lost 3 bases and J lost 4, with 14 bases in between. CDR3 DNA: TGTGCCAGCAGCGGCGAGAGGAGCTCAGGAAACACCATATATTTT. Encoded protein: CASSGERSSGNTIYF.